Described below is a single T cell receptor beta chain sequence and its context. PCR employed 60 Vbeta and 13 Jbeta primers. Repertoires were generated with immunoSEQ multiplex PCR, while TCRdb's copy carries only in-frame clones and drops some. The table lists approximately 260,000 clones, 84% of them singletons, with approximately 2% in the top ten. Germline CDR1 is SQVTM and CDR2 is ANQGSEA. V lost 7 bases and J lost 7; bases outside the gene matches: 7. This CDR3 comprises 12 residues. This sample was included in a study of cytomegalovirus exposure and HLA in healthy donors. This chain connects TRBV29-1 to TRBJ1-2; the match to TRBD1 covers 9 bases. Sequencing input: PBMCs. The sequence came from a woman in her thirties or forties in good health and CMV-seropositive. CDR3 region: CSDDTGGPGYTF. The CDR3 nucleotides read TGCAGCGACGATACAGGGGGCCCTGGCTACACCTTC.